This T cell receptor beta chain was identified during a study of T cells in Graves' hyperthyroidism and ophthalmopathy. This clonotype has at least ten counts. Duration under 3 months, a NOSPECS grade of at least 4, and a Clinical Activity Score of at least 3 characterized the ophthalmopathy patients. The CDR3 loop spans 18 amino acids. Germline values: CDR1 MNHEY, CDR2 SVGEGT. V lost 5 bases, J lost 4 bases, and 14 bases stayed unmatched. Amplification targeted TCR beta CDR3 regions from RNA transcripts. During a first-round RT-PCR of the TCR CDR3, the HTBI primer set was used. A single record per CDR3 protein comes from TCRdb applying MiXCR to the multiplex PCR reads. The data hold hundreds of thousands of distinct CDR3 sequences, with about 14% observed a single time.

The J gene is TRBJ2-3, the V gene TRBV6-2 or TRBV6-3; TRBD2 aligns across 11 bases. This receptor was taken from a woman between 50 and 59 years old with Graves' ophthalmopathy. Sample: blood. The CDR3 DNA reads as TGTGCCAGCAGTCCGTCCCTCCGGCTAGCGGGAGGTGCAGATACGCAGTATTTT. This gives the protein CASSPSLRLAGGADTQYF.